This T cell receptor (beta chain) is from a study of T cells expressing NK-cell markers. For the study at large: Sorted CD3+CD56-NKG2C+, CD3+CD56+NKG2C+ and CD3+CD56+NKG2C- T cells supplied the TCR beta repertoires.

The CDR3 spans 15 residues. The germline CDR1 and CDR2 sequences are KGHDR and SFDVKD. Study-wide findings and caveats: A few donors likewise had their CD3+CD56-NKG2C+ fraction led by these clonotypes.

For TCR beta, cDNA was produced by 5'RACE template switching with UMIs. TCRdb reprocessed the 5' RACE reads, keeping one entry per CDR3 protein, no DNA. In total, the table holds about 460,000 distinct CDR3 sequences. As to this clonotype: What it recognizes is unknown.

Material: blood T cells: a sorted CD56 or NKG2C T cell subset, CD4+ or CD8+ T cells, or bulk PBMC T cells (not recorded which). The rearrangement uses TRBV24-1 and TRBJ2-5; no DNA is available, so the TRBD1 call from TCRdb remains unchecked. This clonotype was obtained from a woman in her forties or fifties in good health. CDR3 loop: CATSATDRGQETQYF.